These T cell receptor beta chains were read from a single sample in a study of shared clonotypes between healthy human individuals. Assay used: immunoSEQ multiplex PCR; TCRdb lists only in-frame clones, some missing. The sample consists of around 2.5 million clones, approximately 94% of them appearing once. Sequencing input: naive CD4+ T cells from PBMCs. The receptors come from a man younger than 35 in good health. Some clones in this sample may be carry-over from other donors' samples. CDR3s include the opening cysteine and the closing phenylalanine or tryptophan. D genes are given only for firm matches. Rows may omit the clone size; those that give it use once, few, many or a size class.

D	size	V	J	CDR3	DNA
TRBD1	-	TRBV7-2	TRBJ1-5	CASSPGGTNQPQHF	TGTGCCAGCAGCCCAGGGGGAACAAATCAGCCCCAGCATTTT
TRBD2	-	TRBV10-2	TRBJ2-7	CASFSLAGVAPSYEQYF	TGCGCCAGCTTTTCACTAGCGGGAGTGGCCCCGTCTTACGAGCAGTACTTC
TRBD1	-	TRBV18	TRBJ2-7	CASSLPGGQGPPYEQYF	TGTGCCAGCTCACTCCCCGGGGGACAGGGCCCTCCCTACGAGCAGTACTTC
-	-	TRBV19	TRBJ2-7	CASSIEGKNEQYF	TGTGCCAGTAGTATTGAGGGGAAGAACGAGCAGTACTTC
TRBD2	-	TRBV19	TRBJ2-1	CASKPAGASEQFF	TGTGCCAGTAAACCAGCGGGGGCTAGTGAGCAGTTCTTC
-	-	TRBV30	TRBJ2-5	CAWSVPGGSGTQYF	TGTGCCTGGAGTGTCCCCGGGGGCTCGGGGACCCAGTACTTC
-	-	TRBV28	TRBJ1-2	CASSPRGGYTF	TGTGCCAGCAGTCCCCGGGGGGGCTACACCTTC
TRBD1	-	TRBV4-3	TRBJ2-7	CASSQARGPQGASYEQYF	TGCGCCAGCAGCCAAGCCCGAGGCCCCCAGGGGGCCTCCTACGAGCAGTACTTC
-	-	TRBV15	TRBJ2-5	CATSRRLAAGAFGAQYF	TGTGCCACCAGCAGACGCCTCGCGGCGGGGGCCTTTGGGGCCCAGTACTTC
-	-	TRBV5-4	TRBJ1-4	CASSPQGTNEKLFF	TGTGCCAGCAGCCCTCAGGGGACTAATGAAAAACTGTTTTTT
-	few	TRBV14	TRBJ1-1	CASSQELNTEAFF	TGTGCCAGCAGCCAAGAACTGAACACTGAAGCTTTCTTT
TRBD2	-	TRBV19	TRBJ2-2	CASKSLAGAWTGELFF	TGTGCCAGTAAGTCGCTAGCGGGAGCCTGGACCGGGGAGCTGTTTTTT
TRBD2	-	TRBV5-1	TRBJ2-7	CASSLGLTSGMYEQYF	TGCGCCAGCAGCTTGGGGCTGACTAGCGGGATGTACGAGCAGTACTTC
-	-	TRBV6-1	TRBJ2-7	CASSEGVLMYEQYF	TGTGCCAGCAGTGAAGGGGTTCTGATGTACGAGCAGTACTTC
-	-	TRBV14	TRBJ2-5	CASSPPRGPRETQYF	TGTGCCAGCAGCCCGCCCCGGGGCCCGAGGGAGACCCAGTACTTC
TRBD2	-	TRBV7-9	TRBJ2-3	CASSLAIGAGVSDTQYF	TGTGCCAGCAGCTTAGCGATTGGGGCGGGAGTATCAGATACGCAGTATTTT
-	once	TRBV9	TRBJ2-2	CASSPSALSAGELFF	TGTGCCAGCAGCCCCTCGGCACTTTCAGCCGGGGAGCTGTTTTTT
-	-	TRBV7-9	TRBJ1-2	CASSFRESTYGYTF	TGTGCCAGCAGCTTCCGGGAATCGACGTATGGCTACACCTTC
TRBD2	-	TRBV7-2	TRBJ2-1	CASSFWREGGNEQFF	TGTGCCAGCAGCTTCTGGCGGGAGGGTGGCAATGAGCAGTTCTTC
TRBD2	-	TRBV28	TRBJ2-7	CASSSGTSGSFSYEQYF	TGTGCCAGCAGTTCCGGGACTAGCGGGAGTTTTTCCTACGAGCAGTACTTC
TRBD1	-	TRBV28	TRBJ1-5	CASSFGRAGGRTEHF	TGTGCCAGCAGTTTCGGTCGTGCAGGGGGCCGAACTGAGCATTTT
-	-	TRBV11-3	TRBJ2-6	CASSPRGRNEAGANVLTF	TGTGCCAGCAGCCCCCGGGGGAGAAATGAGGCTGGGGCCAACGTCCTGACTTTC
-	-	TRBV6-6	TRBJ2-3	CASSPRGATDTQYF	TGTGCCAGCAGTCCCCGGGGCGCCACAGATACGCAGTATTTT
-	few	TRBV5-1	TRBJ1-2	CASSLSGALGGYTF	TGCGCCAGCAGCCTCTCGGGGGCTCTGGGTGGCTACACCTTC
-	-	TRBV7-9	TRBJ2-3	CASSLGTSTDTQYF	TGTGCCAGCAGCTTAGGGACTAGCACAGATACGCAGTATTTT
-	-	TRBV7-9	TRBJ1-1	CASSLVAWTEAFF	TGTGCCAGCAGCTTAGTAGCCTGGACTGAAGCTTTCTTT
TRBD1	-	TRBV5-1	TRBJ1-1	CASSPGTGTEAFF	TGCGCCAGCAGCCCCGGGACAGGGACTGAAGCTTTCTTT
-	-	TRBV6-1	TRBJ1-5	CASTDGLAMPQHF	TGTGCCAGCACCGACGGCCTCGCCATGCCCCAGCATTTT
TRBD2	-	TRBV5-1	TRBJ2-1	CASSFGTSGSSDEQFF	TGCGCCAGCAGCTTCGGGACTAGCGGGAGTAGCGATGAGCAGTTCTTC
-	-	TRBV10-1	TRBJ2-1	CASSTDGYNEQFF	TGCGCCAGCAGTACGGACGGATACAATGAGCAGTTCTTC
TRBD1	-	TRBV28	TRBJ1-5	CASSALGQGSNQPQHF	TGTGCCAGCAGTGCGTTGGGACAGGGATCCAATCAGCCCCAGCATTTT
TRBD2	-	TRBV15	TRBJ2-7	CATSKLAGGNYEQYF	TGTGCCACCAGCAAATTAGCGGGAGGGAATTACGAGCAGTACTTC
-	-	TRBV28	TRBJ2-5	CASSLTLDPNWTQYF	TGTGCCAGCAGTTTAACACTGGATCCGAACTGGACCCAGTACTTC
-	-	TRBV19	TRBJ2-3	CASSSGDPTDTQYF	TGTGCCAGTAGTTCCGGGGACCCCACAGATACGCAGTATTTT
-	-	TRBV7-9	TRBJ1-4	CASSPDDWTEKLFF	TGTGCCAGCAGCCCTGACGACTGGACTGAAAAACTGTTTTTT
TRBD2	-	TRBV5-1	TRBJ2-1	CASSLSGLAGAYNEQFF	TGCGCCAGCAGCTTGTCAGGCCTAGCGGGAGCCTACAATGAGCAGTTCTTC
TRBD2	-	TRBV28	TRBJ2-7	CASSLWREGLYEQYF	TGTGCCAGCAGTTTATGGCGGGAGGGCCTCTACGAGCAGTACTTC
-	-	TRBV7-8	TRBJ2-1	CASSLGTANNEQFF	TGTGCCAGCAGCTTAGGTACAGCTAACAATGAGCAGTTCTTC
-	-	TRBV19	TRBJ1-2	CASSTNQGNYGYTF	TGTGCCAGTAGTACGAATCAGGGGAACTATGGCTACACCTTC
-	-	TRBV18	TRBJ2-3	CASSPQGLTTDTQYF	TGTGCCAGCTCACCCCAGGGACTCACCACAGATACGCAGTATTTT
-	-	TRBV4-1	TRBJ1-5	CASSQEGGSSNQPQHF	TGCGCCAGCAGCCAAGAGGGCGGCAGTAGCAATCAGCCCCAGCATTTT
TRBD2	-	TRBV6-1	TRBJ2-3	CASSAREGPDTQYF	TGTGCCAGCAGTGCGCGGGAGGGCCCAGATACGCAGTATTTT
-	-	TRBV18	TRBJ1-5	CASSHETGRNQPQHF	TGTGCCAGCTCACATGAAACAGGGCGTAATCAGCCCCAGCATTTT
-	-	TRBV6-6	TRBJ1-5	CASRYMGDSNQPQHF	TGTGCCAGCAGATATATGGGGGACAGCAATCAGCCCCAGCATTTT
-	-	TRBV7-9	TRBJ1-2	CASSLAEIISNYGYTF	TGTGCCAGCAGCTTAGCGGAAATCATTTCGAACTATGGCTACACCTTC
-	-	TRBV15	TRBJ1-5	CATSSPKQPQHF	TGTGCCACCAGCAGCCCAAAGCAGCCCCAGCATTTT
-	-	TRBV19	TRBJ2-1	CASNSHGGPNEQFF	TGTGCCAGTAACAGTCACGGGGGCCCCAATGAGCAGTTCTTC
-	-	TRBV5-1	TRBJ1-6	CASSLVGSYNSPLHF	TGCGCCAGCTCCTTAGTCGGCTCCTATAATTCACCCCTCCACTTT
-	few	TRBV5-1	TRBJ2-1	CASSWTESSYNEQFF	TGCGCCAGCAGCTGGACGGAGAGCTCCTACAATGAGCAGTTCTTC
TRBD2	-	TRBV18	TRBJ2-3	CASSPGLAGTDTQYF	TGTGCCAGCTCGCCGGGACTAGCGGGAACAGATACGCAGTATTTT
TRBD1	-	TRBV5-4	TRBJ1-6	CASSLPGGADSPLHF	TGTGCCAGCAGCCTCCCAGGGGGCGCCGATTCACCCCTCCACTTT
TRBD2	-	TRBV5-1	TRBJ2-7	CASSFSSGQREGYEQYF	TGCGCCAGCAGCTTTTCATCAGGGCAGCGGGAGGGGTACGAGCAGTACTTC
TRBD1	-	TRBV6-6	TRBJ2-5	CASSPRGQSQETQYF	TGTGCCAGCTCACCCCGGGGACAGAGCCAAGAGACCCAGTACTTC
-	once	TRBV19	TRBJ2-5	CASSQLYGPQETQYF	TGTGCCAGTAGTCAATTATACGGCCCCCAAGAGACCCAGTACTTC
-	-	TRBV30	TRBJ1-1	CAWRPGGPNTEAFF	TGTGCCTGGAGGCCGGGTGGCCCGAACACTGAAGCTTTCTTT
-	once	TRBV28	TRBJ1-5	CASSLLGQPQHF	TGTGCCAGCAGTTTGTTAGGTCAGCCCCAGCATTTT
-	-	TRBV20-1	TRBJ2-1	CSASRYEQFF	TGCAGTGCTAGTCGCTATGAGCAGTTCTTC